This TCR beta chain was sequenced in a study of PD-L1 blockade in urothelial cancer (dated by TCRdb to the late 2010s). Regarding the study in general: Therapy was started in 2014 for all patients, and atezolizumab 1,200 mg was administered intravenously every 3 weeks. About 85% of the roughly 29 patients were identified as males with urothelial cancer of bladder origin, and a prior smoking history was reported by 18 of 29 patients. An ECOG performance status of 0 or 1 was recorded for the patients, and 0 to 3 prior chemotherapy regimens had been received by the patients. Blood samples were analyzed at two time points: 3 weeks after treatment start (second dose) and 6 weeks after treatment start. Blood samples gave a median of roughly 150,000 T cells and 80,000 to 95,000 unique TCRs, with a median clonality of roughly 0.081. Somatic, immune and clinical correlates of response to PD-L1 blockade with atezolizumab in urothelial cancer were the focus of an exploratory multi-omic analysis. Pretreatment tumor samples and matched peripheral blood, collected serially before and after atezolizumab treatment, underwent TCR sequencing. Durable clinical benefit was defined as a progression-free survival longer than 6 months, and TCR features were additionally tested against progression-free survival and overall survival. In the same patients, whole exome sequencing and RNA sequencing of pretreatment tumors were performed in addition to TCR sequencing. Nine patients achieved durable clinical benefit and fewer than 25 did not. Just over 28 patients had pretreatment blood TCR-seq, about 25 had at least one posttreatment blood collection, and about 25 had tumor TCR-seq.

The sample's time point label, in plain terms: pretreatment peripheral blood. A cohort of 30 or so patients with locally advanced or metastatic urothelial carcinoma, treated at Memorial Sloan Kettering on a trial protocol, was included. Peripheral blood mononuclear cells were collected pretreatment and during treatment, with between 1 and 8 total time points per patient. The Qiagen DNeasy Blood extraction kit was used to purify genomic DNA from total PBMCs and tumor samples. Collected pretreatment and during treatment, PBMCs were isolated and stored as previously described. Each PCR received spiked-in synthetic TCR analog templates so that absolute template abundance could be estimated from read counts. TCRbeta CDR3 regions were amplified from genomic DNA with bias-controlled V and J gene primers using the immunoSEQ assay. Sequencing of rearranged TCRbeta segments was performed at approximately 20X coverage. On the authors' methods: Sequencing errors were corrected by clustering, and CDR3s were annotated against IMGT so that V, D and J genes could be assigned. Downstream analyses used only productive TCRbeta rearrangements, leaving out any out-of-frame or stop-codon sequences. Clonality was calculated as one minus the Shannon entropy normalized by the log of the number of unique productive sequences. Fisher's exact test with Benjamini-Hochberg correction, at a threshold of adjusted p below 0.01, was used to find clones that differed between time points or between blood and tumor. What TCRdb holds here is the immuneACCESS table cut down to in-frame rearrangements. Part of the clones is not present; checked against another copy, under half of the missing clones reflect an unresolved V gene, and the others are unexplained. D and trimming were read from the DNA, whereas the V and J calls and clone size are those reported in that table. The sample records more than 90,000 clones, 80% to 90% of which are singletons. 1.5% to 2.5% of the sample is held by the ten biggest clonotypes.

This clone was recorded a few times. Its target antigen remains unknown. Per-nucleotide qualities are absent, and no much larger clonotype sits a single base away. At the junction V is shortened by 6 bases and J by 1 base, with 13 bases in between. CDR1 SGHDN and CDR2 FVKESK were looked up in the germline V gene. The CDR3, from cysteine to phenylalanine, totals 14 residues. Solely the CDR3 DNA is kept, with 42 bases framed from the first base. Study-level results and caveats: Among patients with durable benefit, tumor-associated TCR clones showed greater expansion in peripheral blood 3 weeks after treatment started (n = 22, p = 0.022). Because the sample size was small (n ≈ 31) and many exploratory analyses were performed, the results are intended to be hypothesis-generating. Improved progression-free and overall survival was associated with having pretreatment peripheral blood TCR clonality below the median.

The specimen was PBMCs, collected around atezolizumab (anti-PD-L1) treatment. The V gene is TRBV14 and the J gene is TRBJ2-7, with a weak D call of TRBD2 (6 bases match). The clonotype comes from a man in his 60s with urothelial cancer. The CDR3 reads CASSPDYRSYEQYF. The nucleotide sequence is given as TGTGCCAGCAGTCCGGACTATAGGTCCTACGAGCAGTACTTC.